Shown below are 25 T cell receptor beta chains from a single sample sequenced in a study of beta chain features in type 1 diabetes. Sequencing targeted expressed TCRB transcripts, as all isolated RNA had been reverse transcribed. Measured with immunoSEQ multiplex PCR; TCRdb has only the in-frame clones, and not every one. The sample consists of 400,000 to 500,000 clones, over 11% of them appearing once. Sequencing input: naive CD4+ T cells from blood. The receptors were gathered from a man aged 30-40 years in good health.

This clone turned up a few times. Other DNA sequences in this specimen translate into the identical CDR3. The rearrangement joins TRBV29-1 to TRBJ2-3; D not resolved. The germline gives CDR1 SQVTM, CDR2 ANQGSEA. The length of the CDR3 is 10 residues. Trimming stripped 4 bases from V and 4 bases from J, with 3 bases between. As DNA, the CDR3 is TGCAGCGTTGGGGCAGATACGCAGTATTTT. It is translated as CSVGADTQYF.

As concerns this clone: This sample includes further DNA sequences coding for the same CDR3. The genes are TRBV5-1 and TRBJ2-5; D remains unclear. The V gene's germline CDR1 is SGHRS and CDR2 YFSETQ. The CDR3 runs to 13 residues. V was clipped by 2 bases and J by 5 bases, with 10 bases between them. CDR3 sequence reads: CASSFSGGETQYF. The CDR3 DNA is TGCGCCAGCAGCTTTTCAGGTGGGGAGACCCAGTACTTC.

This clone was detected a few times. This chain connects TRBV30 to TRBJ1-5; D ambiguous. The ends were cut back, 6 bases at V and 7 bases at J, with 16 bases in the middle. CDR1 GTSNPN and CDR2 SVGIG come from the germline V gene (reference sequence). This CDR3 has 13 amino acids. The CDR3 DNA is TGTGCCTGCGAGTTCTCGGGAGGCCAGCCCCAGCATTTT. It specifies CACEFSGGQPQHF. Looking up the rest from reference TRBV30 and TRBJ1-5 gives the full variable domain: SQTIHQWPATLVQPVGSPLSLECTVEGTSNPNLYWYRQAAGRGLQLLFYSVGIGQISSEVPQNLSASRPQDRQFILSSKKLLLSDSGFYLCACEFSGGQPQHFGDGTRLSIL.

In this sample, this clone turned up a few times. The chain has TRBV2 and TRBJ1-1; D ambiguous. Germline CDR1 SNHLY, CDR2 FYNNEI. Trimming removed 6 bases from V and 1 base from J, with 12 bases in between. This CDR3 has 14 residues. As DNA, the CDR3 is TGTGCCAGCAGGGAGGATTTTGCGAACACTGAAGCTTTCTTT. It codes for CASREDFANTEAFF.

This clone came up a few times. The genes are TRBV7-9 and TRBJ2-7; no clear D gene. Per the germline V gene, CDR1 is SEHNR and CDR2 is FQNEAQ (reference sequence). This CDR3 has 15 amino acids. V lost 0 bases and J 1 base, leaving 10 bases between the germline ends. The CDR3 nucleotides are TGTGCCAGCAGCTTAGCGTTGCAGCGATCCTACGAGCAGTACTTC. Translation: CASSLALQRSYEQYF.

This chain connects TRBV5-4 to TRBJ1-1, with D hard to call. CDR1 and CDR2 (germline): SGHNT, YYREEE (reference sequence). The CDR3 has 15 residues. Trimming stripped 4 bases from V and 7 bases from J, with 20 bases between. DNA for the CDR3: TGTGCCAGCAGCCCAAGGCGGCGGGGAACGGTTGAAGCTTTCTTT. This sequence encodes CASSPRRRGTVEAFF.

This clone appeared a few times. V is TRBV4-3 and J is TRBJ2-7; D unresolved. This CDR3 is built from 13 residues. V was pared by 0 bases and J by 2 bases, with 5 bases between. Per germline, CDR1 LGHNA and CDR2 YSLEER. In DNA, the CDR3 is TGCGCCAGCAGCCAAGAGACCACCTACGAGCAGTACTTC. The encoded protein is CASSQETTYEQYF.

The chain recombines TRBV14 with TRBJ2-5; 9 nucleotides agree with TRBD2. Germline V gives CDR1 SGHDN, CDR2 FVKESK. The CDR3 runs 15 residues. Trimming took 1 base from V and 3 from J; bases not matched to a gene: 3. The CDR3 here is CASSQGKRGEETQYF. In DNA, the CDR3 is TGTGCCAGCAGCCAAGGGAAGCGGGGGGAAGAGACCCAGTACTTC.

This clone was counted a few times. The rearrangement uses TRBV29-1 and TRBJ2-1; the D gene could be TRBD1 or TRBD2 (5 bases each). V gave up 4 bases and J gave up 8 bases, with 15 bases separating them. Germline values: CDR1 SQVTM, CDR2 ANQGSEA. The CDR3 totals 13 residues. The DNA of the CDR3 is TGCAGCGTTGCGGGGCAGGGTCGGGATGAGCAGTTCTTC. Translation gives CSVAGQGRDEQFF.

CDR3 sequence (DNA): TGTGCCAGCAGCCAAGATAACGGGGCAGGGGTGTACAATGAGCAGTTCTTC. Encoded protein: CASSQDNGAGVYNEQFF. The gene calls are TRBV4-2 and TRBJ2-1, with D possibly matching TRBD1 (6 bases). This CDR3 has 17 residues. Trimming pared 0 bases from V and 4 bases from J, leaving 16 bases between. Germline CDR1 is LGHNA and CDR2 is YNFKEQ.

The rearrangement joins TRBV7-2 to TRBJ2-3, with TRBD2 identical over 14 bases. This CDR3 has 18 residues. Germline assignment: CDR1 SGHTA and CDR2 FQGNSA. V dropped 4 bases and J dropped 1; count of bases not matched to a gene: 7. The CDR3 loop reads CASSYRLAGGGGTDTQYF. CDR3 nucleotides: TGTGCCAGCAGCTACCGACTAGCGGGAGGGGGAGGCACAGATACGCAGTATTTT. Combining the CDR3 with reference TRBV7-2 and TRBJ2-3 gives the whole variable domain GAGVSQSPSNKVTEKGKDVELRCDPISGHTALYWYRQSLGQGLEFLIYFQGNSAPDKSGLPSDRFSAERTGGSVSTLTIQRTQQEDSAVYLCASSYRLAGGGGTDTQYFGPGTRLTVL.

The CDR3 region has the DNA TGCAGCGCGAGGGACGCGGGTAAGCCCCAGCATTTT. Its protein product is CSARDAGKPQHF. The chain carries TRBV29-1 and TRBJ1-5; D is possibly TRBD1 (5 bases). V lost 7 bases to trimming and J lost 8 bases, with 15 bases between them. The length of the CDR3 is 12 residues. CDR1 and CDR2 from the germline V gene are SQVTM and ANQGSEA.

The CDR3 here is CASGTGVNQPQHF. The DNA for the CDR3 is TGTGCCAGCGGGACAGGGGTTAATCAGCCCCAGCATTTT. V is TRBV11-2 and J is TRBJ1-5, with TRBD1 matching over 10 bases. This CDR3 is 13 amino acids long. Germline CDR1 and CDR2: SGHAT and FQNNGV. Trimming cost V 8 bases and J 4 bases; bases outside gene matches: 2.

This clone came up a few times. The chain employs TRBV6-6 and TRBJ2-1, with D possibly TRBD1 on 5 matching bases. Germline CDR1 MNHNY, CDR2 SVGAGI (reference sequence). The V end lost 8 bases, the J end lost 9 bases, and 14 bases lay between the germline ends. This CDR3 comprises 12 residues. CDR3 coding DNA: TGTGCCAGCTGCCAATTGGGGCGTGAGCAGTTCTTC. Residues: CASCQLGREQFF.

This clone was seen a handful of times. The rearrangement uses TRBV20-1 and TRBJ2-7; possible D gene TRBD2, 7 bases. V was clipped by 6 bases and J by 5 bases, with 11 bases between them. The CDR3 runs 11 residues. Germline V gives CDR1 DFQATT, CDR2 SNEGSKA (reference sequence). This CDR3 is CSAGGLDEQYF. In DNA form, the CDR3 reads TGCAGTGCGGGGGGGCTCGACGAGCAGTACTTC.

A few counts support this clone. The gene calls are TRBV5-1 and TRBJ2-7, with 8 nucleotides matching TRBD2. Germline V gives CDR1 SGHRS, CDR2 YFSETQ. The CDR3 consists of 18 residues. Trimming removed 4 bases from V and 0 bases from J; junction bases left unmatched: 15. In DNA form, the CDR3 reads TGCGCCAGCAGCCCTTTTCCGGCGACTAGCGTATTCTCCTACGAGCAGTACGTC. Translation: CASSPFPATSVFSYEQYV.

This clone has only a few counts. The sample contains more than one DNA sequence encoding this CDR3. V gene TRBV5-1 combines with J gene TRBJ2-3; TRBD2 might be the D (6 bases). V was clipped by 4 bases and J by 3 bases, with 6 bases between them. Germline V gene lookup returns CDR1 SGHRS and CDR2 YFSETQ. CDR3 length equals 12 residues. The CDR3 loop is CASSSGTDTQYF. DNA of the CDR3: TGCGCCAGCAGCAGCGGGACAGATACGCAGTATTTT.

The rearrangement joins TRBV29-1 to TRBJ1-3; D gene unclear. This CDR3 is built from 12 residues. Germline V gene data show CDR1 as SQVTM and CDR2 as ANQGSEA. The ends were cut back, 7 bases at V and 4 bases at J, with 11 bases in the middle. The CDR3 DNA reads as TGCAGCGCCAGAGTCAAGGGAAACACCATATATTTT. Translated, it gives CSARVKGNTIYF.

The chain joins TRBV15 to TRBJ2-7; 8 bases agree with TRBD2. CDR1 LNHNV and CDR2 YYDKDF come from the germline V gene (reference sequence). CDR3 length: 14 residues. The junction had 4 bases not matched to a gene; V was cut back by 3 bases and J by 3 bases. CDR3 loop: CATSRELADYEQYV. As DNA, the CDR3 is TGTGCCACCAGCAGGGAACTAGCGGACTACGAGCAGTACGTC.

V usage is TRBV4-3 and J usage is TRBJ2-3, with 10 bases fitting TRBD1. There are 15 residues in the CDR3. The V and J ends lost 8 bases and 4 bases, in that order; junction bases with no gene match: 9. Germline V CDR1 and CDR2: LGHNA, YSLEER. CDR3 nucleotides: TGCGCCAGCGGTAGACAGGGGGCTATCGCAGATACGCAGTATTTT. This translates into CASGRQGAIADTQYF.

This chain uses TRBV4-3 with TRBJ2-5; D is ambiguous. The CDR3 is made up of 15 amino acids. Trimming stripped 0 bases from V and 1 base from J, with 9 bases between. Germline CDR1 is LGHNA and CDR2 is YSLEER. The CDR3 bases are TGCGCCAGCAGCCAAGAGGTGGCGGTCCAAGAGACCCAGTACTTC. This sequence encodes CASSQEVAVQETQYF.

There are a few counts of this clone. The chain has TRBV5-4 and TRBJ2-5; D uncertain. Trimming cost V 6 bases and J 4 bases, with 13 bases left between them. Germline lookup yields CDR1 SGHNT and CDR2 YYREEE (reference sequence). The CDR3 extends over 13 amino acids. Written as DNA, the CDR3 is TGTGCCAGCACCCTTGGAACGGGAGAGACCCAGTACTTC. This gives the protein CASTLGTGETQYF.

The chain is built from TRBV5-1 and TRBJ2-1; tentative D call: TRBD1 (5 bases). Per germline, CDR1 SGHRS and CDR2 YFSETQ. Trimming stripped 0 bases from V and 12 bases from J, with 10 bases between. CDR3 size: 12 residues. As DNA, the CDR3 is TGCGCCAGCAGCTTGGATCAGGGTACGCAGTTCTTC. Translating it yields CASSLDQGTQFF.

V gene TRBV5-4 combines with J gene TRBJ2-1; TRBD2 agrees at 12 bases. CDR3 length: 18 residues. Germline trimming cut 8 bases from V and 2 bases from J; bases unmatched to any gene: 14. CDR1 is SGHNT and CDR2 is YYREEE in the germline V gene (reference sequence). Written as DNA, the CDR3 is TGTGCCAGTCAGACTAGCGGGAGTGGCCAGAACCCCTACAATGAGCAGTTCTTC. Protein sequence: CASQTSGSGQNPYNEQFF. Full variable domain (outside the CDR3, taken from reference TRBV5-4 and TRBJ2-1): ETGVTQSPTHLIKTRGQQVTLRCSSQSGHNTVSWYQQALGQGPQFIFQYYREEENGRGNFPPRFSGLQFPNYSSELNVNALELDDSALYLCASQTSGSGQNPYNEQFFGPGTRLTVL.

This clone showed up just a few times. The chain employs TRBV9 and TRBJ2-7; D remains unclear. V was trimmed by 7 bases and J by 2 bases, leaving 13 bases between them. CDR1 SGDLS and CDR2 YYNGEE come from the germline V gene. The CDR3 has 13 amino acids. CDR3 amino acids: CASSSSGPYEQYF. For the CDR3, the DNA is TGTGCCAGCTCCTCATCTGGACCCTACGAGCAGTACTTC.